This T cell receptor beta chain comes out of a study of T cells in Graves' hyperthyroidism and ophthalmopathy. The germline V and J ends were trimmed by 3 bases and 0 bases, with 4 bases remaining between them. The V gene's germline CDR1 is SGDLS and CDR2 YYNGEE. The CDR3 length is 13 residues. RNA transcripts provided the source from which TCR beta CDR3 regions were amplified. RT-PCR in the first round (using the HTBI primer set) targeted the TCR CDR3. Each CDR3 protein is one row after TCRdb ran MiXCR on the multiplex PCR reads. The sample yields approximately 590,000 distinct CDR3 sequences, more than 45% seen once. The table lists this clonotype with many counts. Diagnosis rested on symptoms, serum thyroxine and TRAb, thyroid ultrasound, and orbital computed tomography.

Sequencing was carried out using peripheral blood or thyroid tissue (not recorded which). The rearrangement links TRBV9 to TRBJ1-3; D gene ambiguous. This TCR was sampled from a woman younger than 30 with Graves' hyperthyroidism. CDR3 amino acids: CASSASSGNTIYF. CDR3 nucleotide sequence: TGTGCCAGCAGCGCGAGCTCTGGAAACACCATATATTTT.